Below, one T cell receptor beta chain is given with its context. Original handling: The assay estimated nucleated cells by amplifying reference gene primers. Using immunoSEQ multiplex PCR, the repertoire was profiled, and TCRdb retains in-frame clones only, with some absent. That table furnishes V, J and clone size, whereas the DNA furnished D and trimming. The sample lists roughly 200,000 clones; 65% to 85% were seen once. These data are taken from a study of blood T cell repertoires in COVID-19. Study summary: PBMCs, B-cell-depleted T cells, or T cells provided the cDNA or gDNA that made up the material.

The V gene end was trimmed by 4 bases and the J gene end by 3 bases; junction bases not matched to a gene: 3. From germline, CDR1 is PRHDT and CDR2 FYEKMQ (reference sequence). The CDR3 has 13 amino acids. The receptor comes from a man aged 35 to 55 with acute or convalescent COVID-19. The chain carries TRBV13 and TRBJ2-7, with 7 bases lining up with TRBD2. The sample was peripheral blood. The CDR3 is CASSYRGGYEQYF. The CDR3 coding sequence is TGTGCCAGCAGCTATCGCGGGGGCTACGAGCAGTACTTC.